The 6 T cell receptor beta chains reported below all come from one sample, sequenced in a study of cytomegalovirus exposure and HLA in healthy donors. Primers for the PCR totalled 60 Vbeta and 13 Jbeta. Assay: immunoSEQ multiplex PCR; the TCRdb copy retains only in-frame clones and omits some. The repertoire holds about 80,000 clones, about 80% seen once, with more than 20% in the top ten. Input material: PBMCs. These receptors were collected from a woman aged 45-60 years in good health and CMV-seropositive.

The chain couples TRBV7-3 to TRBJ2-1; maybe TRBD2 (5 bases). The CDR3 is 15 amino acids. V was pared by 6 bases and J by 0 bases, with 12 bases between. Germline loops: CDR1 SGHTA, CDR2 FQGTGA. CDR3 in amino acids: CASRFSVSSYNEQFF. CDR3 in DNA: TGTGCCAGCAGATTTAGCGTCAGCTCCTACAATGAGCAGTTCTTC.

The V gene is TRBV7-9, the J gene TRBJ1-3, with D uncertain. CDR1 is SEHNR and CDR2 is FQNEAQ in the germline V gene (reference sequence). The CDR3 has 16 amino acids. V was cut by 11 bases and J by 0 bases, with 20 bases left in between. CDR3 protein: CADSRSGSDSGNTIYF. In DNA form, the CDR3 reads TGTGCCGACTCTAGAAGTGGTTCGGACTCTGGAAACACCATATATTTT.

This chain joins TRBV6-4 and TRBJ2-3; the D is unclear. The CDR3 has 13 amino acids. CDR1 and CDR2 (germline): MRHNA, SNTAGT. Trimming removed 3 bases at V and 4 bases at J, with 8 bases between. The CDR3 nucleotides read TGTGCCAGCAGTGAAGGAGATCCAGATACGCAGTATTTT. Its protein is CASSEGDPDTQYF.

This chain uses TRBV29-1 with TRBJ1-2; 7 bases fit TRBD1. J was trimmed by 8 bases and V by 0 bases; bases with no gene match: 9. CDR1 and CDR2 (germline): SQVTM, ANQGSEA. The CDR3 sequence is 14 residues long. Here the CDR3 reads CSVEDPPGQKGYTF. Here the CDR3 DNA reads TGCAGCGTTGAAGACCCGCCGGGACAGAAAGGCTACACCTTC.

The rearrangement links TRBV13 to TRBJ2-5, with 14 nucleotides matching TRBD2. The junction had 7 bases not matched to a gene; V was cut back by 3 bases and J by 1 base. CDR3 length equals 18 residues. Per the germline V gene, CDR1 is PRHDT and CDR2 is FYEKMQ (reference sequence). The CDR3 protein is CASSFWTSGRPPQETQYF. The CDR3, as DNA: TGTGCCAGCAGCTTCTGGACTAGCGGGAGGCCCCCCCAAGAGACCCAGTACTTC.

The chain employs TRBV5-5 and TRBJ2-7; a possible D gene is TRBD1 (5 bases). Germline V gene data show CDR1 as SGHKS and CDR2 as YYEKEE (reference sequence). The CDR3 loop spans 15 amino acids. V gave up 0 bases and J gave up 6 bases, with 16 bases separating them. The CDR3 DNA is TGTGCCAGCAGCTTGGAGGGGTCGTCTAGGGCCGAGCAGTACTTC. Residues: CASSLEGSSRAEQYF.